This T cell receptor beta chain was identified in a study of spatial heterogeneity in lung cancer. General study results and limits: Counts of expanded alpha and beta TCRs within tumors tracked the tumor nonsynonymous mutation count.

The time point: sample taken at primary tumor resection. The donor population consisted of roughly 70 patients with untreated, early-stage non-small cell lung cancer. There are many counts of this clonotype. Its antigen is not identified. TCRdb independently ran MiXCR on the 5' RACE reads; one entry per CDR3 protein. The data show about 3,700 distinct CDR3 sequences, nearly 5% seen once. This specimen consisted of lung tumor tissue, obtained at surgery. This clonotype originated in a female donor with early-stage non-small cell lung cancer.

CDR3 DNA sequence: TGTGCCAGCAGCCTGACGGGACTTAAAGAGACCCAGTACTTC. Residues: CASSLTGLKETQYF. The V gene is TRBV7-9, the J gene TRBJ2-5, with D perhaps matching TRBD2 (6 bases). CDR1 is SEHNR, CDR2 FQNEAQ, per germline (reference sequence). The germline V and J ends were trimmed by 5 bases and 3 bases, with 13 bases remaining between them. This CDR3 is 14 amino acids long.